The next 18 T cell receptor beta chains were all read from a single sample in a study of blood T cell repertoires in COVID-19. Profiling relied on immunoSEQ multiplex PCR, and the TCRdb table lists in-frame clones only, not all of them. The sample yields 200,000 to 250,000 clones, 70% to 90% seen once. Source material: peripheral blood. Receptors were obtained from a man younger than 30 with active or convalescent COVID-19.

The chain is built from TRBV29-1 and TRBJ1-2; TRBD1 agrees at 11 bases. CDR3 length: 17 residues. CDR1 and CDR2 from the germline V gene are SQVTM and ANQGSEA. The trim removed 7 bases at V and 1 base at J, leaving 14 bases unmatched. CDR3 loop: CSAVGGFGTGGNYGYTF. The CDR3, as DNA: TGCAGCGCCGTGGGTGGGTTCGGGACAGGGGGTAACTATGGCTACACCTTC.

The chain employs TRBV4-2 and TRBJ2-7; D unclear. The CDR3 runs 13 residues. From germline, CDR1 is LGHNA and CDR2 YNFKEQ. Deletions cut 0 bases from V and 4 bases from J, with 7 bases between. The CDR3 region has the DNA TGTGCCAGCAGCCAAGAAAATAAATACGAGCAGTACTTC. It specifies CASSQENKYEQYF.

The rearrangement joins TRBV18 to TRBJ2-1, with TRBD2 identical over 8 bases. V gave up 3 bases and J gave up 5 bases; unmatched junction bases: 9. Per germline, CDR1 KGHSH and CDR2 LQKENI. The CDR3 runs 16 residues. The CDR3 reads CASSPGGLGANNEQFF. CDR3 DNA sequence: TGTGCCAGCTCACCGGGGGGACTAGGGGCGAACAATGAGCAGTTCTTC. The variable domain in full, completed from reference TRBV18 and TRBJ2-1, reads NAGVMQNPRHLVRRRGQEARLRCSPMKGHSHVYWYRQLPEEGLKFMVYLQKENIIDESGMPKERFSAEFPKEGPSILRIQQVVRGDSAAYFCASSPGGLGANNEQFFGPGTRLTVL.

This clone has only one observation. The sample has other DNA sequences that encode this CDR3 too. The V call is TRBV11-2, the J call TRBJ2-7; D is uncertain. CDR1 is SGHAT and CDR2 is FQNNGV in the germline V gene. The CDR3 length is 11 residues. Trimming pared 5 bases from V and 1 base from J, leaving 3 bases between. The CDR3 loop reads CASSPSYEQYF. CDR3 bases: TGTGCCAGCAGCCCTTCCTACGAGCAGTACTTC.

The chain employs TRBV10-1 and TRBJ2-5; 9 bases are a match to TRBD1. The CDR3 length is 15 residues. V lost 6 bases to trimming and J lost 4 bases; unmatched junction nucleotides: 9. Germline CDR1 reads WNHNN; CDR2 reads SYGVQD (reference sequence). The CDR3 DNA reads TGCGCCAGCAGCAGCCGGGACAGGGAAGTAGAGACCCAGTACTTC. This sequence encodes CASSSRDREVETQYF.

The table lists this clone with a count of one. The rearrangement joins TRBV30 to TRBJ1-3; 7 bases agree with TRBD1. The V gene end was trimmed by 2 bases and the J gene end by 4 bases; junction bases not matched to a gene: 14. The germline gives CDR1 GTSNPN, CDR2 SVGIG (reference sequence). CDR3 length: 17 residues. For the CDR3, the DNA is TGTGCCTGGAGTCCGGGACAGAGGCGTCCTACGGGAAACACCATATATTTT. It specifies CAWSPGQRRPTGNTIYF.

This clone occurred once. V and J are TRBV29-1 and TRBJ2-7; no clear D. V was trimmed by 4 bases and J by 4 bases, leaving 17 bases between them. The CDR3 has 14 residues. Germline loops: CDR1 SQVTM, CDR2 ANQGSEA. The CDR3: CSVADPRNLYEQYF. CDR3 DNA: TGCAGCGTTGCAGATCCAAGAAACCTATACGAGCAGTACTTC.

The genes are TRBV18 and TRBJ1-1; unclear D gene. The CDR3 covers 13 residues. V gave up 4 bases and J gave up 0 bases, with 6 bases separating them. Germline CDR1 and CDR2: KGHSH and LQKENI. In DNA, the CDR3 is TGTGCCAGCTCACGACCCGTGAACACTGAAGCTTTCTTT. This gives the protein CASSRPVNTEAFF.

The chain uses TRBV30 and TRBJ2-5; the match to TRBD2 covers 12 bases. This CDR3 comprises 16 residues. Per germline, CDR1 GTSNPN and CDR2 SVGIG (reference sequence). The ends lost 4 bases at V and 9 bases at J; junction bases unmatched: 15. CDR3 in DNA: TGTGCCTGGACCCGGCTCGGTCTAGCGGGAGGGGCGGCCCAGTACTTC. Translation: CAWTRLGLAGGAAQYF.

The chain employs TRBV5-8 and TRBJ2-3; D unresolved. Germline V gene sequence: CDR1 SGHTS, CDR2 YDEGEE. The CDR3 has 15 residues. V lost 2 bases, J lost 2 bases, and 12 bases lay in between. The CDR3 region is CASSFINRNTDTQYF. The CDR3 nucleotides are TGTGCCAGCAGCTTCATTAACAGAAACACAGATACGCAGTATTTT.

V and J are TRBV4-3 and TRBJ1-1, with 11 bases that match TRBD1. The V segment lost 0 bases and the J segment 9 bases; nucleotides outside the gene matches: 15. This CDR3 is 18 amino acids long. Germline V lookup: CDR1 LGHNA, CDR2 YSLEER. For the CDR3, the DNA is TGCGCCAGCAGCCAAGATTCTCGGGGACAGGGGGGATCGGATAAAGCTTTCTTT. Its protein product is CASSQDSRGQGGSDKAFF.

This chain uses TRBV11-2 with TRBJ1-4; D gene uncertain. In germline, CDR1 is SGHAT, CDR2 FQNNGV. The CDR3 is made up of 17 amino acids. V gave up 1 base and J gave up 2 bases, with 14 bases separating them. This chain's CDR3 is CASSLVGRDFTNEKLFF. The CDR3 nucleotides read TGTGCCAGCAGCTTAGTCGGACGGGATTTCACTAATGAAAAACTGTTTTTT.

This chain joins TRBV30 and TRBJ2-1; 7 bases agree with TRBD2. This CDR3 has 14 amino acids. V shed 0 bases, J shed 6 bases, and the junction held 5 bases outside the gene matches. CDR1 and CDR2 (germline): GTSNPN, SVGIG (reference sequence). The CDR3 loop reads CAWSVGLEGNEQFF. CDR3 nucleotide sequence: TGTGCCTGGAGTGTCGGACTAGAGGGCAATGAGCAGTTCTTC.

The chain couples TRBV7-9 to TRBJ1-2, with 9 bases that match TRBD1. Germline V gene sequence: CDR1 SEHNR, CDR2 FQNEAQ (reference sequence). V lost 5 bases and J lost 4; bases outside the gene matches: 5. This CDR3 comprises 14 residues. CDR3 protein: CASSPQGASYGYTF. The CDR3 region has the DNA TGTGCCAGCAGCCCACAGGGGGCGAGCTATGGCTACACCTTC.

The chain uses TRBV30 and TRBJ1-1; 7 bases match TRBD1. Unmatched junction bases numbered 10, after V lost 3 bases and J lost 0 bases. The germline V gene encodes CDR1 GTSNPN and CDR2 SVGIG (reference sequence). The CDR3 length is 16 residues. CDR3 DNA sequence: TGTGCCTGGAGCTTTCGACAGGGCACCCTGAACACTGAAGCTTTCTTT. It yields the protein CAWSFRQGTLNTEAFF.

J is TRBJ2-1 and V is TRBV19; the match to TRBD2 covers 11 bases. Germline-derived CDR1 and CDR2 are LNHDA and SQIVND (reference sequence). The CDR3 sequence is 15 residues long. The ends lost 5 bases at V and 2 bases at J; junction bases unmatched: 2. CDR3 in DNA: TGTGCCAGTAGTCAACTAGCGGGAGCCTACAATGAGCAGTTCTTC. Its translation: CASSQLAGAYNEQFF.

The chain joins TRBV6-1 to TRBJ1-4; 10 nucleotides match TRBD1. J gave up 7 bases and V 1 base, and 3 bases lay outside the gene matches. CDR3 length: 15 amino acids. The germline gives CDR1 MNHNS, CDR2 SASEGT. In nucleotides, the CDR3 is TGTGCCAGCAGTGAAGGACAGGGGGCTTTTGAAAAACTGTTTTTT. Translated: CASSEGQGAFEKLFF.

Written as DNA, the CDR3 is TGTGCCACCAGTGATCCGACAGGGATTAACTATGGCTACACCTTC. Encoded protein: CATSDPTGINYGYTF. The gene calls are TRBV24-1 and TRBJ1-2, with TRBD1 matching 7 bases. Trimming cost V 3 bases and J 1 base; bases outside gene matches: 4. The CDR3 loop spans 15 amino acids. CDR1 KGHDR and CDR2 SFDVKD come from the germline V gene.